This T cell receptor (beta chain) was sequenced in a study of blood T cells in healthy people across ages. This CDR3 spans 13 amino acids. Between the trimmed V and J ends, which lost 5 bases and 3 bases, there was a span of 11 bases. CDR1 SGHAT and CDR2 FQNNGV come from the germline V gene. It was with a sample-barcoded 5' primer and a J-beta primer mix that a second PCR of roughly 7 to 12 cycles was run. TCRdb independently ran MiXCR on the 5' RACE reads; one entry per CDR3 protein. The sample records fewer than 1.5 million distinct CDR3 sequences, 42% being singletons. Sample: blood. The chain recombines TRBV11-2 with TRBJ2-7, with unresolved D. This TCR came from a young woman in good health. CDR3 residues: CASSPEVGYEQYF. CDR3 in DNA: TGTGCCAGCAGCCCCGAGGTGGGCTACGAGCAGTACTTC.